A selection of T cell receptor beta chains follows, all from one sample in a study of cytomegalovirus exposure and HLA in healthy donors. Sequencing was performed with immunoSEQ multiplex PCR; in TCRdb, only in-frame clones are kept and a portion is missing. Of about 120,000 clones listed, 75% to 90% were seen once; the top ten hold 7.5% to 9%. Sequenced material: PBMCs. These TCRs come from a female donor in good health and CMV-seropositive. Each CDR3 is given with its conserved first and last residue. The D gene is left open where the match is weak. For some rows the clone size is stated as once, few or many, or as a class when expanded; others skip it.

CDR3aa,CDR3nt,d_gene,v_gene,j_gene,abundance
CASSLLAGNEQYF,TGTGCCAGCAGCTTGCTAGCGGGGAACGAGCAGTACTTC,TRBD2,TRBV5-4,TRBJ2-7,NA
CASTPDGDRGTIETEAFF,TGCGCCAGCACTCCTGATGGTGATCGGGGGACGATCGAAACTGAAGCTTTCTTT,NA,TRBV5-1,TRBJ1-1,NA
CASSPGPRAYGYTF,TGTGCCAGCAGCCCAGGGCCTCGGGCCTATGGCTACACCTTC,NA,TRBV6-1,TRBJ1-2,NA
CATRVPSEAFF,TGTGCCACCCGGGTGCCTTCAGAAGCTTTCTTT,NA,TRBV19,TRBJ1-1,NA
CASSFGTDLLYEQYF,TGTGCCAGCAGCTTCGGGACAGACTTGCTATACGAGCAGTACTTC,TRBD1,TRBV5-4,TRBJ2-7,few
CASSLAGGAYNEQFF,TGTGCCAGCAGCTTAGCGGGGGGGGCTTACAATGAGCAGTTCTTC,NA,TRBV7-2,TRBJ2-1,NA
CASSPDMNTEAFF,TGTGCCAGCTCACCCGACATGAACACTGAAGCTTTCTTT,NA,TRBV18,TRBJ1-1,once
CASSAGGSGNTIYF,TGTGCCAGCAGCGCAGGGGGATCTGGAAACACCATATATTTT,TRBD1,TRBV9,TRBJ1-3,NA
CATERRQGAYEQYF,TGTGCTACCGAGAGGCGGCAGGGGGCCTACGAGCAGTACTTC,TRBD1,TRBV6-1,TRBJ2-7,NA
CASSVDYGGRYEQYF,TGTGCCAGCAGCGTCGACTACGGGGGGAGGTACGAGCAGTACTTC,TRBD2,TRBV9,TRBJ2-7,NA
CASSFTAHTDTQYF,TGTGCCAGTAGTTTCACAGCTCACACAGATACGCAGTATTTT,NA,TRBV19,TRBJ2-3,NA
CASSVAGSGGLGYNEQFF,TGTGCCAGCAGCGTAGCAGGTAGCGGGGGGTTAGGCTACAATGAGCAGTTCTTC,TRBD2,TRBV9,TRBJ2-1,once
CASSQLNRGETQYF,TGCGCCAGCAGCCAACTAAATAGAGGAGAGACCCAGTACTTC,NA,TRBV4-1,TRBJ2-5,NA
CASRKTGLEGYTF,TGTGCCAGCAGAAAGACAGGGTTGGAAGGCTACACCTTC,TRBD1,TRBV6-5,TRBJ1-2,few
CASSFQKRTEAFF,TGTGCCAGCAGCTTTCAGAAGAGGACTGAAGCTTTCTTT,NA,TRBV7-2,TRBJ1-1,NA
CAISDLDSYINGYTF,TGTGCCATCAGTGACCTGGACAGCTATATTAATGGCTACACCTTC,NA,TRBV10-3,TRBJ1-2,NA
CATQPRAGSALGEQYF,TGTGCCACCCAGCCCAGGGCCGGCTCCGCTTTGGGCGAGCAGTACTTC,NA,TRBV19,TRBJ2-7,NA
CASSLVRLAGNTGELFF,TGTGCCAGCAGCTTAGTCCGACTAGCGGGGAACACCGGGGAGCTGTTTTTT,TRBD2,TRBV11-3,TRBJ2-2,NA
CASSTNPISNTEAFF,TGCGCCAGCAGCACTAACCCGATCTCGAACACTGAAGCTTTCTTT,NA,TRBV5-1,TRBJ1-1,NA
CAWSDGRSTDTQYF,TGTGCCTGGAGTGATGGCAGAAGCACAGATACGCAGTATTTT,NA,TRBV30,TRBJ2-3,NA
CASSLPPRQVNHGYTF,TGTGCCAGCAGCCTCCCGCCCCGACAGGTTAACCATGGCTACACCTTC,NA,TRBV7-2,TRBJ1-2,once
CASSSRRAYEQYF,TGTGCCAGCAGCTCTCGGCGAGCGTACGAGCAGTACTTC,NA,TRBV7-2,TRBJ2-7,NA
CASSSGQSYEQYF,TGTGCCAGCAGTTCCGGACAGAGCTACGAGCAGTACTTC,NA,TRBV28,TRBJ2-7,NA
CASSSGTGQETQYF,TGCGCCAGCAGCTCCGGGACAGGGCAAGAGACCCAGTACTTC,TRBD1,TRBV5-1,TRBJ2-5,NA
CASSLGAGGYEQYF,TGTGCCAGCAGCCTAGGAGCGGGGGGCTACGAGCAGTACTTC,TRBD2,TRBV7-9,TRBJ2-7,NA
CASSFGSRYTDTQYF,TGTGCCAGCAGTTTCGGTTCGCGTTACACAGATACGCAGTATTTT,NA,TRBV28,TRBJ2-3,few
CASSIPAGGRNEQFF,TGTGCCAGTAGTATCCCGGCGGGGGGCCGGAATGAGCAGTTCTTC,TRBD2,TRBV19,TRBJ2-1,NA
CASRTSGGRELFF,TGTGCCAGCAGAACTAGCGGGGGGAGGGAGCTGTTTTTT,TRBD2,TRBV27,TRBJ2-2,NA